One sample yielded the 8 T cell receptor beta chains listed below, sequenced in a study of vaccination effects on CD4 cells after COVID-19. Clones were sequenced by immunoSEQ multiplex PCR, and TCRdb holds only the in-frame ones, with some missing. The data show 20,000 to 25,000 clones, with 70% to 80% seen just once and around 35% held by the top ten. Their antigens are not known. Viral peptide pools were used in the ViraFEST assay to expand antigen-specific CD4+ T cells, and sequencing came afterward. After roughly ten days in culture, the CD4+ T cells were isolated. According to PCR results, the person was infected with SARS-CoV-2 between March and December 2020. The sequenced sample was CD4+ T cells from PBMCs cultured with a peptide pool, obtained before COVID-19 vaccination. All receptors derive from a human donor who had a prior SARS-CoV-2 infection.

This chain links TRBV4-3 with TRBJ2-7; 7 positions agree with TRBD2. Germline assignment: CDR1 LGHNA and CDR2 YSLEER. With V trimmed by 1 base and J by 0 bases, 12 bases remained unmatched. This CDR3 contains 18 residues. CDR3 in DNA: TGCGCCAGCAGCCAAGCCCCGTGGACTAGTCCAGACTCCTACGAGCAGTACTTC. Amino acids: CASSQAPWTSPDSYEQYF.

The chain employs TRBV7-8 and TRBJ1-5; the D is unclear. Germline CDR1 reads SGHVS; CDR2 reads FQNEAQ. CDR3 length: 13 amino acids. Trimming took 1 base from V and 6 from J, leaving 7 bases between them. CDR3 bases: TGTGCCAGCAGCTTAGTGGTTCTTCAGCCCCAGCATTTT. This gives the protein CASSLVVLQPQHF. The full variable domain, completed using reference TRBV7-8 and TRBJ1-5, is GAGVSQSPRYKVAKRGQDVALRCDPISGHVSLFWYQQALGQGPEFLTYFQNEAQLDKSGLPSDRFFAERPEGSVSTLKIQRTQQEDSAVYLCASSLVVLQPQHFGDGTRLSIL.

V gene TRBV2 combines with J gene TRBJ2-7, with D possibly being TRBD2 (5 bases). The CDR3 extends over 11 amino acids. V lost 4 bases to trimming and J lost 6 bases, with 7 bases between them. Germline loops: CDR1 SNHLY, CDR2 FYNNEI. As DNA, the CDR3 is TGTGCCAGCAGTGTGGACTCCGAGCAGTACTTC. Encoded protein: CASSVDSEQYF.

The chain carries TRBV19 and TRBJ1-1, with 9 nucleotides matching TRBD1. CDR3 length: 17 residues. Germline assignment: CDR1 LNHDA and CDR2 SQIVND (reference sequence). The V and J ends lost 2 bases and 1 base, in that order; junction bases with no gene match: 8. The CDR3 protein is CASSIIQGALRNTEAFF. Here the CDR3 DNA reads TGTGCCAGTAGTATAATACAGGGGGCTTTAAGGAACACTGAAGCTTTCTTT.

In DNA form, the CDR3 reads TGTGCCAGCAGTGGATGGACAGGAAACACAGATACGCAGTATTTT. Protein sequence: CASSGWTGNTDTQYF. The rearrangement uses TRBV2 and TRBJ2-3; 7 bases match TRBD1. From germline, CDR1 is SNHLY and CDR2 FYNNEI. The V and J ends lost 4 bases and 2 bases, in that order; junction bases with no gene match: 6. The CDR3 is made up of 15 amino acids.

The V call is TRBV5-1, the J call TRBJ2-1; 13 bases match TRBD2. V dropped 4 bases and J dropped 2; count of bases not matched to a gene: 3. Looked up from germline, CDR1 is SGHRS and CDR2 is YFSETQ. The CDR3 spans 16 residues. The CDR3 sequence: CASSRGLAGTYNEQFF. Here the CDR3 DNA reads TGCGCCAGCAGCCGGGGACTAGCGGGGACCTACAATGAGCAGTTCTTC.

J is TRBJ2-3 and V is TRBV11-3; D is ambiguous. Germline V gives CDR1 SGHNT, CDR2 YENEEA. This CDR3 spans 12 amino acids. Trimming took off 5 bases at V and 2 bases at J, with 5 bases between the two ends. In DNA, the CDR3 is TGTGCCAGCAGCCCCCACACAGATACGCAGTATTTT. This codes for CASSPHTDTQYF.

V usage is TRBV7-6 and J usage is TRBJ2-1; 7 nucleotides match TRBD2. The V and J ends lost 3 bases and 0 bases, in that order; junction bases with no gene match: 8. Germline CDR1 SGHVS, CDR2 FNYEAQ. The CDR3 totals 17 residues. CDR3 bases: TGTGCCAGCAGCTTCATCTTGAGGACTAGCTCCTACAATGAGCAGTTCTTC. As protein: CASSFILRTSSYNEQFF.